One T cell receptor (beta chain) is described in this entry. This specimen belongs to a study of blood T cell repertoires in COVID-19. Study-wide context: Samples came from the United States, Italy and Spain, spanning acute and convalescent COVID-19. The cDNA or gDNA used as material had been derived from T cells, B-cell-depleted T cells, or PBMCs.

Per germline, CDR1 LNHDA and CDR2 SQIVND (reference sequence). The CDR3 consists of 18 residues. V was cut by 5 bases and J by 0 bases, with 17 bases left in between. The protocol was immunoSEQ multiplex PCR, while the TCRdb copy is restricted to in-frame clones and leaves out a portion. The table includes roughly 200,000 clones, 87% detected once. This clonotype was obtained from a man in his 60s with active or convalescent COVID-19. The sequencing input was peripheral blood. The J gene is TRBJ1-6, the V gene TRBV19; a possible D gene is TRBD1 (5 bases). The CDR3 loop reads CASSPLSTDSSYNSPLHF. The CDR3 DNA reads TGTGCCAGTAGTCCGCTATCGACAGATAGCTCCTATAATTCACCCCTCCACTTT.